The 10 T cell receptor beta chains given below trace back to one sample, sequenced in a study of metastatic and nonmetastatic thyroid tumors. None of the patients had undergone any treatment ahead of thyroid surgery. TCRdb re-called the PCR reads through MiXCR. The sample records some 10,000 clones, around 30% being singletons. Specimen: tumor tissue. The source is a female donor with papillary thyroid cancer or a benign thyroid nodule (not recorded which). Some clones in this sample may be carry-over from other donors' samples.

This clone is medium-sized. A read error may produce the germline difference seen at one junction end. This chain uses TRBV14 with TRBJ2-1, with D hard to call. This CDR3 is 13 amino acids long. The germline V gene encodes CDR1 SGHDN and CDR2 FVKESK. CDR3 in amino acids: CASSQEIGNPRIF. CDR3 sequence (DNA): TGTGCCAGCAGCCAAGAAATTGGCAACCCCCGAATCTTC.

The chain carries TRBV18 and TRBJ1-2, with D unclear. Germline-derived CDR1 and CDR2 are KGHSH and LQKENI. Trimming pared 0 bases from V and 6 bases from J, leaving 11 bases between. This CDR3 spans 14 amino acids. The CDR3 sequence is CASSPPSESNGYTF. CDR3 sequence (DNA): TGTGCCAGCTCACCACCCAGCGAGAGTAATGGCTACACCTTC.

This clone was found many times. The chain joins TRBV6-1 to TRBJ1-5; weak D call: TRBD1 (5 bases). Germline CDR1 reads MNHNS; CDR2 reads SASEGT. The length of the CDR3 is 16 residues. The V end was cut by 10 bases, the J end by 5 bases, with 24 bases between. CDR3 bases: TGTGCCACTACCCCTATAACAGGCGGCTCACATCAGCCCCAGCATTTT. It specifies CATTPITGGSHQPQHF.

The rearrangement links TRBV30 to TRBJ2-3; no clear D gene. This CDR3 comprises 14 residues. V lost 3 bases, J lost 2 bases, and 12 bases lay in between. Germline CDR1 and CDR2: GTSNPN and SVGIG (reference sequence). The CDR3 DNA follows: TGTGCCTGGAGGGGCAGATCGATCACAGATACGCAGTATTTT. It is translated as CAWRGRSITDTQYF.

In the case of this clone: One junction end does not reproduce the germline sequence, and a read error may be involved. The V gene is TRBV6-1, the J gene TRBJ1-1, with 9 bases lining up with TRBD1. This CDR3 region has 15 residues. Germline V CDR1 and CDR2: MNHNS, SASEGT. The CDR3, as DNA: TGTGCCAGCAGGTCCTGGGGACAGGGACCCACTGAATCTTTCTTT. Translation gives CASRSWGQGPTESFF.

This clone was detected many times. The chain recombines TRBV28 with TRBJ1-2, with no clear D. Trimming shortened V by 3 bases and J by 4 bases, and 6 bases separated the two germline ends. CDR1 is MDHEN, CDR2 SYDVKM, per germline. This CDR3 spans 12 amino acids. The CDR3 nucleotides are TGTGCCAGCAGTTTCCTAGCCTATGGCTACACCTTC. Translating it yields CASSFLAYGYTF.

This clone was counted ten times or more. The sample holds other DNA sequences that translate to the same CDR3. The CDR3 loop is CASRRQGMNTEAFF. Here the CDR3 DNA reads TGTGCCAGTAGACGACAGGGGATGAACACTGAAGCTTTCTTT. The chain is built from TRBV19 and TRBJ1-1, with 8 bases fitting TRBD1. V was clipped by 6 bases and J by 0 bases; unmatched bases: 3. Germline-derived CDR1 and CDR2 are LNHDA and SQIVND (reference sequence). The CDR3 extends over 14 amino acids.

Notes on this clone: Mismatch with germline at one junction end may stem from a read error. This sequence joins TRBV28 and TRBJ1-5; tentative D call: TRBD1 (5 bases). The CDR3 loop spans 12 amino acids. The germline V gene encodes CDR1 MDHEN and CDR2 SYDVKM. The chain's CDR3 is CSSSPGTQPQRF. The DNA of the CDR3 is TGTTCCAGCAGCCCTGGGACCCAGCCCCAGCGTTTT.

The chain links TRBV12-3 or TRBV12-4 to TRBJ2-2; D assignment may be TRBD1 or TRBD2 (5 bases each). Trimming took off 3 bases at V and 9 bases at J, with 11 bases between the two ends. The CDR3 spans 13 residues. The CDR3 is CASSLTAAWELFF. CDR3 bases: TGTGCCAGCAGTTTGACAGCGGCTTGGGAGCTGTTTTTT.

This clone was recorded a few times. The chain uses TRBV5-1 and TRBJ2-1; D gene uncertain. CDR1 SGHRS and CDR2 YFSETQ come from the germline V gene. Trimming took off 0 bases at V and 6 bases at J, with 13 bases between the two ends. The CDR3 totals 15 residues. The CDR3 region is CASSLGAPEANEQFF. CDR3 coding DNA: TGCGCCAGCAGCTTGGGGGCCCCTGAAGCCAATGAGCAGTTCTTC.